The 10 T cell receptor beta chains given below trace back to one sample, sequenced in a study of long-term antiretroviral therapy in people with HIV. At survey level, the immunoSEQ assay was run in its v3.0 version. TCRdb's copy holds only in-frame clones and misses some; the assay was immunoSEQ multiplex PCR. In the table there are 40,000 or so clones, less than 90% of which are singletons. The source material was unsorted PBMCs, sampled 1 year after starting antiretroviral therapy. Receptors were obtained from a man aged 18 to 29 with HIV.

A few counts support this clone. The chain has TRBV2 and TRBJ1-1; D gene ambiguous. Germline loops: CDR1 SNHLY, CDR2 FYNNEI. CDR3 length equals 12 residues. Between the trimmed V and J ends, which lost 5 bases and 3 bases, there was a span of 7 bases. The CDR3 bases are TGTGCCAGCAGTAGTGGGGACACTGAAGCTTTCTTT. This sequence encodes CASSSGDTEAFF.

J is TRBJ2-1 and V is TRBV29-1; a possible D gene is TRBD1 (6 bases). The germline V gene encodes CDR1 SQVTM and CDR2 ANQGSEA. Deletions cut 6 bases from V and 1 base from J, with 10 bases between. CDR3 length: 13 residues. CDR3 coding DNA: TGCAGCGTCGTAGGGGGTTCCTACAATGAGCAGTTCTTC. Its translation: CSVVGGSYNEQFF.

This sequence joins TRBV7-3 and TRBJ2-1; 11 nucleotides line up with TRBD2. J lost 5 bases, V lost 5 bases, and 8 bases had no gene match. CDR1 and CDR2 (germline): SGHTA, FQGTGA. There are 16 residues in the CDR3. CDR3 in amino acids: CASSPGTSGPHNEQFF. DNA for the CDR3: TGTGCCAGCAGCCCAGGGACTAGCGGACCCCACAATGAGCAGTTCTTC.

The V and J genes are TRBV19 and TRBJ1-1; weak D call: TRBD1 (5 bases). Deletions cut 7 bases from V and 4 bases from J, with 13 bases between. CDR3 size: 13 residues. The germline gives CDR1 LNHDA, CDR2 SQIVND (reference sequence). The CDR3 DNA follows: TGTGCCAGTATAACGGGTACAGGCACTGAAGCTTTCTTT. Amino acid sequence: CASITGTGTEAFF.

CDR3 sequence (DNA): TGTGCCAGCAGTTTTCCGGGACTCTACGAGCAGTACTTC. Amino acids: CASSFPGLYEQYF. This rearrangement joins TRBV28 to TRBJ2-7; D may be TRBD2 (6 bases). Per the germline V gene, CDR1 is MDHEN and CDR2 is SYDVKM. The CDR3 contains 13 residues. With 3 bases removed from V and 3 bases from J, the gap between germline ends came to 9 bases. Complete variable domain (other parts from reference TRBV28 and TRBJ2-7): DVKVTQSSRYLVKRTGEKVFLECVQDMDHENMFWYRQDPGLGLRLIYFSYDVKMKEKGDIPEGYSVSREKKERFSLILESASTNQTSMYLCASSFPGLYEQYFGPGTRLTVT.

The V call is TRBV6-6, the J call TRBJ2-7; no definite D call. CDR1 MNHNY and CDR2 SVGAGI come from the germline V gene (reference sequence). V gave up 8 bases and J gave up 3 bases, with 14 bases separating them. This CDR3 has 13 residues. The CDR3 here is CASARGSNYEQYF. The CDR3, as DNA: TGTGCCAGCGCCCGAGGCAGTAACTACGAGCAGTACTTC.

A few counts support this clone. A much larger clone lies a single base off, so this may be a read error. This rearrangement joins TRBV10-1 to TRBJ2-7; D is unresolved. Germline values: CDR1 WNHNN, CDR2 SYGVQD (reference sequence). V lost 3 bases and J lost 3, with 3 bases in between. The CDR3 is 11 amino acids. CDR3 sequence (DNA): TGCGCCAGCAGTGACGACTACGAGCAGTACTTC. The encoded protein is CASSDDYEQYF.

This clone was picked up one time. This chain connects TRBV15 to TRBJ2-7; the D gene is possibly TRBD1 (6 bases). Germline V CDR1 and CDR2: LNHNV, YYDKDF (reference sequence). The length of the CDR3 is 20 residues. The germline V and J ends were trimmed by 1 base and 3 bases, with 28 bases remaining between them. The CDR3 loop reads CATSRGRLDSPGTLGYEQYF. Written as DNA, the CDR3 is TGTGCCACCAGCAGAGGCCGCTTAGACTCTCCCGGGACACTTGGCTACGAGCAGTACTTC.

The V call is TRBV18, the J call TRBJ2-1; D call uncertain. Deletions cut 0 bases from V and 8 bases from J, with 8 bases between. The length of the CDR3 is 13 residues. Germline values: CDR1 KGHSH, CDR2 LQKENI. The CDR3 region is CASSPPMGHEQFF. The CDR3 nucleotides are TGTGCCAGCTCACCACCGATGGGCCATGAGCAGTTCTTC.

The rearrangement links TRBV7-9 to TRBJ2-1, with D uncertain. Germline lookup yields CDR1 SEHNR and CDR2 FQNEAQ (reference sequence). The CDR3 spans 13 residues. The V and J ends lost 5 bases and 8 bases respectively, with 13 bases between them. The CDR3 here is CASSPKGPDEQFF. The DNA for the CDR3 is TGTGCCAGCAGCCCCAAGGGTCCCGATGAGCAGTTCTTC.